This T cell receptor beta chain is drawn from a study of CD8+CD57+ T cells in acquired aplastic anemia (dated by TCRdb to 2016 to 2019). Regarding the complete study: Extracted DNA from sorted CD4+ and CD8+ cells averaged 3.2 ug, ranging from roughly 0.17 to 30 ug. CD8+CD57+ expansion was defined as frequency above the mean frequency observed in healthy subjects. The full study reports these points: Between patients and healthy controls, no significant difference in CD8+ Simpson's diversity was found (P=0.060). Around 27 CD8+ CDR3 sequences were found to be shared between patients and controls, but these sequences appeared to be highly expressed in patients and within the immunodominant clones of the patients.

The CDR3 starts with the cysteine, ends with the phenylalanine, and has 14 residues. CDR3 DNA is the only sequence kept; it has 42 bases, read in frame from the first base. From a lookup of the germline V gene (reference sequence), CDR1 and CDR2 are LNHNV and YYDKDF. Trimming removed 5 bases from V and 11 bases from J, leaving 21 bases between the germline ends. Notes on this clonotype: What antigen it recognizes has not been identified. No qualities accompany the bases; no much larger clone lies one base away.

TCR beta VDJ combination and CDR3 sequence profiling used genomic DNA as the template. TCR repertoire sequencing was run on an Illumina HiSeq 2000. On the study's bioinformatics: TRBV/TRBJ rearrangement plots, CDR3 size and DJ length profiles, and Simpson's diversity index were used to evaluate the repertoires. The immunodominant clone was defined as the most abundant DNA sequence in deep sequencing data. CDR3 amino acid sequences were screened for sharing across subjects and were compared with published repertoires and the VDJdb database. Clones were called with MiXCR by TCRdb after fastp trimmed the public reads at Q25, and only in-frame beta chains were retained. Merged by CDR3 protein, the rows form single entries marked with the most common genes and DNA. What appears here as the V and J calls and clone size reflects TCRdb's work, not the paper's. This sample comprises about 260,000 distinct CDR3 sequences, roughly 82% of them detected only once. Less than 50% of the sample goes to the ten largest clones.

The patients picked for sequencing were ones in whom flow cytometry had shown an expansion of CD8+CD57+ cells. All patients had severe acquired aplastic anemia diagnosed by International Study of Aplastic Anemia and Agranulocytosis and Camitta criteria. At the time blood was sampled, none of the patients had received any therapy. In this study, sorted CD4+ and CD8+ T cells from the blood of healthy subjects and of severe aplastic anemia patients had their TCR repertoires deep-sequenced. In the USA, patient enrollment took place under clinicaltrials.gov protocols 00001620, 01623167, 00001397, 00071045, 00081523 and 00961064. Ficoll-Paque density gradient centrifugation was used to isolate peripheral blood mononuclear cells. Before DNA extraction, CD4+ and CD8+ T cells were sorted with FACS or magnetic beads.

This TCR was recovered from a human donor with aplastic anemia. Specimen: sorted CD4+, CD8+, or CD8+CD57+ T cells (not recorded which) from PBMCs. The rearrangement joined TRBV15 to TRBJ2-5, with the D call perhaps TRBD1 or TRBD2, each one matching 5 bases. The CDR3 reads CATSGRGEAEAQYF. In nucleotides, the sequence is TGTGCCACCAGCGGCCGGGGCGAGGCCGAGGCGCAGTACTTC. Supplemented by the reference TRBV15 and TRBJ2-5 proteins around the CDR3, the complete variable domain is DAMVIQNPRYQVTQFGKPVTLSCSQTLNHNVMYWYQQKSSQAPKLLFHYYDKDFNNEADTPDNFQSRRPNTSFCFLDIRSPGLGDTAMYLCATSGRGEAEAQYFGPGTRLLVL.